The present T cell receptor beta chain was sequenced within a study of T cell changes during pregnancy in multiple sclerosis. This clone has only one observation. CDR1 and CDR2 from the germline V gene are SGHTS and YDEGEE. The CDR3 extends over 14 amino acids. Trimming pared 0 bases from V and 7 bases from J, leaving 11 bases between. This table comes from immunoSEQ multiplex PCR, and its TCRdb copy is limited to in-frame clones, with some not included. Among more than 90,000 clones listed, around 92% were seen once. The sample consisted of peripheral blood, taken after pregnancy. The clonotype comes from a female donor with multiple sclerosis, enrolled in a pregnancy study. This sequence joins TRBV5-8 and TRBJ1-5, with D perhaps matching TRBD1 (6 bases). DNA of the CDR3: TGTGCCAGCAGCTTGGTGGGGGCTCGACAGCCCCAGCATTTT. Amino acid sequence: CASSLVGARQPQHF.